This T cell receptor (beta chain) stems from a study of response to subunit inactivated influenza vaccine. TCRdb re-derived calls from the RT-PCR reads in MiXCR, one entry per CDR3 protein. Found here are 600,000 to 700,000 distinct CDR3 sequences, approximately 15% of them singletons; the top ten hold 6% to 9.5%. The study, taken as a whole, reports: Each seasonal influenza vaccination recruits few new T cells, the authors suggested.

This clonotype was recorded at least ten times. Its antigen is currently unknown. This receptor was identified in a middle-aged man who received an inactivated influenza vaccine. The input for sequencing was PBMCs from blood, taken 14 to 15 days before vaccination.

CDR3 nucleotide sequence: TGTGCCAGCAGCGTAGCTCCGGGACTAGCGGGGAGAGAGACCCAGTACTTC. Translating gives CASSVAPGLAGRETQYF. The chain combines TRBV9 with TRBJ2-5, with TRBD2 matching over 13 bases. CDR1 is SGDLS, CDR2 YYNGEE, per germline. The CDR3 is 17 amino acids. The junction had 6 bases not matched to a gene; V was cut back by 0 bases and J by 4 bases.